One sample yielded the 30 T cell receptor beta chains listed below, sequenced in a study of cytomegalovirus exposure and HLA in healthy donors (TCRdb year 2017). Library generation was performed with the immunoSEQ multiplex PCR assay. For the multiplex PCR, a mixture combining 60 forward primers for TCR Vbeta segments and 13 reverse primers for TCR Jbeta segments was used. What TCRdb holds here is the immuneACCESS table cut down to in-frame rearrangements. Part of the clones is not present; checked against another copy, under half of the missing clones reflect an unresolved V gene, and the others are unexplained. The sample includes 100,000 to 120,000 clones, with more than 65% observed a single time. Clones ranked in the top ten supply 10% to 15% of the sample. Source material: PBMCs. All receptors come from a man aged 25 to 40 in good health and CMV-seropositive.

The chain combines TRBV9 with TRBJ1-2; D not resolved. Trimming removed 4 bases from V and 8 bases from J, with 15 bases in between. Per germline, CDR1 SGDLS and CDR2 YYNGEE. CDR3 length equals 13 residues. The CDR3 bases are TGTGCCAGCAGCCTTCGGATAGCGGAGGGCTACACCTTC. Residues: CASSLRIAEGYTF. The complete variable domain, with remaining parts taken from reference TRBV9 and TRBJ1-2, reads DSGVTQTPKHLITATGQRVTLRCSPRSGDLSVYWYQQSLDQGLQFLIQYYNGEERAKGNILERFSAQQFPDLHSELNLSSLELGDSALYFCASSLRIAEGYTFGSGTRLTVV.

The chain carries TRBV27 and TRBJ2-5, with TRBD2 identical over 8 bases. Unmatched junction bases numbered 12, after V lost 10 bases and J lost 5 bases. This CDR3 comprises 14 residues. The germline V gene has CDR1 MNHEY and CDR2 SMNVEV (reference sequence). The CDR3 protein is CATASGGMVETQYF. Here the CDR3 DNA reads TGTGCCACGGCGTCGGGGGGGATGGTGGAGACCCAGTACTTC.

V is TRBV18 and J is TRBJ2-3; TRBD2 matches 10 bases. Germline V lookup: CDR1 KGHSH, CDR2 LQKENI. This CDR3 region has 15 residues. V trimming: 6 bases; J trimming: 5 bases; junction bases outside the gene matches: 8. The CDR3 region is CASSRETSGQDTQYF. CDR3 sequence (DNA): TGTGCCAGCTCCCGGGAGACTAGCGGGCAAGATACGCAGTATTTT.

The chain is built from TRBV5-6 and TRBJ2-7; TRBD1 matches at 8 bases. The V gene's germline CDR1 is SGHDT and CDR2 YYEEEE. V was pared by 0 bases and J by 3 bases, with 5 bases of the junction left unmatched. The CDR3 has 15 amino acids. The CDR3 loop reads CASSLVDREIYEQYF. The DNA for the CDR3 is TGTGCCAGCAGCTTGGTGGACAGGGAAATCTACGAGCAGTACTTC. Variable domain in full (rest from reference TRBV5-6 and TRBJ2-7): DAGVTQSPTHLIKTRGQQVTLRCSPKSGHDTVSWYQQALGQGPQFIFQYYEEEERQRGNFPDRFSGHQFPNYSSELNVNALLLGDSALYLCASSLVDREIYEQYFGPGTRLTVT.

In DNA, the CDR3 is TGTGCCAGCAGTTATGTGCGGGAGGGAAATGAGCAGTTCTTC. Protein product: CASSYVREGNEQFF. V is TRBV6-6 and J is TRBJ2-1; 9 bases fit TRBD2. Germline assignment: CDR1 MNHNY and CDR2 SVGAGI (reference sequence). CDR3 length equals 14 residues. Unmatched junction bases numbered 4, after V lost 3 bases and J lost 7 bases.

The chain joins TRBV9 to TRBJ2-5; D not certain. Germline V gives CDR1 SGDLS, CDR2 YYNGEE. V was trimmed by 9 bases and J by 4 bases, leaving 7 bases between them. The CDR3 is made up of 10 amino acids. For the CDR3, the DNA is TGTGCCACCCGAGGAGAGACCCAGTACTTC. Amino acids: CATRGETQYF.

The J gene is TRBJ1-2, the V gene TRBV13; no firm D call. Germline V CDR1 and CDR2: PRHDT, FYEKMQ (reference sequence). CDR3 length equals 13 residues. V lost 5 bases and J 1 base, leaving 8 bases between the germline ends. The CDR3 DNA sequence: TGTGCCAGCAGCCCCGGGGATAACTATGGCTACACCTTC. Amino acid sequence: CASSPGDNYGYTF.

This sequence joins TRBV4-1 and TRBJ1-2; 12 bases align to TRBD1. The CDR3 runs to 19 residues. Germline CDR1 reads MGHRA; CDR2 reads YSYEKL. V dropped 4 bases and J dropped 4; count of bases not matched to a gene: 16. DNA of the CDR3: TGCGCCAGCAGCCGCGACGTAGGGACAGGGGGCGATCTCGGCTATGGCTACACCTTC. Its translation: CASSRDVGTGGDLGYGYTF.

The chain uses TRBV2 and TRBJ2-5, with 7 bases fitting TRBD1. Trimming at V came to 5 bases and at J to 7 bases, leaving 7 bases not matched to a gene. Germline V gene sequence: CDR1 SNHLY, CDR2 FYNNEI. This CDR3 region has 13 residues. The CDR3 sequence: CASSPQGVGTQYF. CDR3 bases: TGTGCCAGCAGTCCGCAGGGGGTCGGGACCCAGTACTTC.

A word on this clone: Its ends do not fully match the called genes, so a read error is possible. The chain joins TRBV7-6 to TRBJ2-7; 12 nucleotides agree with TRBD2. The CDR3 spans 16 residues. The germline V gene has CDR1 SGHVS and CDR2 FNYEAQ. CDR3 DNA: TGTGCCGGCAGCTTGTCGACGGGACTAGCGGGCTCCGAGCAGTACTTC. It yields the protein CAGSLSTGLAGSEQYF.

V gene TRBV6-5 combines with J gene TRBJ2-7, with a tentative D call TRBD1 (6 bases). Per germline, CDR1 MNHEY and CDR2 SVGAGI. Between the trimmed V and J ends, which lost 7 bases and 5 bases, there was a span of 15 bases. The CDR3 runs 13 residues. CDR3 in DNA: TGTGCCAGCACTCTAGGGGGTCTAAACGAGCAGTACTTC. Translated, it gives CASTLGGLNEQYF.

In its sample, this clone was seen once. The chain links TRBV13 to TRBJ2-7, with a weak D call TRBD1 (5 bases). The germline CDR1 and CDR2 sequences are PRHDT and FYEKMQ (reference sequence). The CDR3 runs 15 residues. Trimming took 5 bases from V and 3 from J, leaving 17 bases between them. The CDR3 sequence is CASSQEGVGSYEQYF. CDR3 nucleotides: TGTGCCAGCAGCCAAGAAGGGGTAGGCAGCTACGAGCAGTACTTC.

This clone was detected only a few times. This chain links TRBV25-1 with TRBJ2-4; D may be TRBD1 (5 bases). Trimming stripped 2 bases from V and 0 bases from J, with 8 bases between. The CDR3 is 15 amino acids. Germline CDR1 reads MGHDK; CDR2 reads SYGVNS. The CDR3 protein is CASSEPGIAKNIQYF. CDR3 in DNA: TGTGCCAGCAGTGAACCAGGGATAGCCAAAAACATTCAGTACTTC.

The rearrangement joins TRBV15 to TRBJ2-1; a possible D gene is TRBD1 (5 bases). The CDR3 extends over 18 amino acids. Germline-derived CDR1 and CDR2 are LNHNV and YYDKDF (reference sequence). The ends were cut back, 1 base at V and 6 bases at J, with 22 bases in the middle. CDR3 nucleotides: TGTGCCACCAGCAGAGGAGCACGTCAGGGCTTTCTGGGCAATGAGCAGTTCTTC. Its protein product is CATSRGARQGFLGNEQFF.

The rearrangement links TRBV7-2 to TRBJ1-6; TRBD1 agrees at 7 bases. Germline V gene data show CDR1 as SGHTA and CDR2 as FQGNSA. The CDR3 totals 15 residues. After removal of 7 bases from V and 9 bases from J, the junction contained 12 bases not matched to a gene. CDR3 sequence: CASNPPGTVASPLHF. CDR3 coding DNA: TGTGCCAGCAACCCTCCCGGGACAGTCGCTTCACCCCTCCACTTT. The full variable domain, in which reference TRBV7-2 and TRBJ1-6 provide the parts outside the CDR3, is GAGVSQSPSNKVTEKGKDVELRCDPISGHTALYWYRQSLGQGLEFLIYFQGNSAPDKSGLPSDRFSAERTGGSVSTLTIQRTQQEDSAVYLCASNPPGTVASPLHFGNGTRLTVT.

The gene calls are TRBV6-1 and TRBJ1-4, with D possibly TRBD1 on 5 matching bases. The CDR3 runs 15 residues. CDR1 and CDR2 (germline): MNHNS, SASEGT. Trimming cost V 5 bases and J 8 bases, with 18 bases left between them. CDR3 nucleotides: TGTGCCAGCAGTCAGATATGGGTGTCAGGGGAAAAACTGTTTTTT. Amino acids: CASSQIWVSGEKLFF.

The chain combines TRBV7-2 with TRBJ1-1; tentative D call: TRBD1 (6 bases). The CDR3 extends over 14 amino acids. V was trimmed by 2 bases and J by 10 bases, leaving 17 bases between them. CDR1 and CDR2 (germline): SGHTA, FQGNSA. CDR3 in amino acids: CASSLQGTLNGAFF. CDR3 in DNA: TGTGCCAGCAGCTTACAGGGGACGTTGAATGGAGCTTTCTTT.

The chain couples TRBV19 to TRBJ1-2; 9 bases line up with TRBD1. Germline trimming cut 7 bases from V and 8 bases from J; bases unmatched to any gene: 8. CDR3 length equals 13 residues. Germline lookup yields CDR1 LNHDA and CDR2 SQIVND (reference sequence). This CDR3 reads CASNPQGAGGYTF. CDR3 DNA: TGTGCCAGTAACCCACAGGGGGCGGGCGGCTACACCTTC.

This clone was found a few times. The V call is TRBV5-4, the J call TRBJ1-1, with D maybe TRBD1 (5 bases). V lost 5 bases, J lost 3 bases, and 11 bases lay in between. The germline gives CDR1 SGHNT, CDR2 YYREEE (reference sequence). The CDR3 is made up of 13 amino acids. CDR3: CASRWGGDTEAFF. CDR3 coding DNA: TGTGCCAGCAGGTGGGGGGGGGACACTGAAGCTTTCTTT.

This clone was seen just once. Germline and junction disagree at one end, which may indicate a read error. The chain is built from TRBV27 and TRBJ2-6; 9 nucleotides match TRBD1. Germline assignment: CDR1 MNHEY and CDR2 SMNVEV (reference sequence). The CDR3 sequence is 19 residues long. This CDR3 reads CASSFSPGQGGSGANGLTF. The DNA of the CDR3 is TGTGCCAGCAGTTTCTCTCCGGGACAGGGAGGCTCTGGGGCCAACGGCCTGACTTTC.

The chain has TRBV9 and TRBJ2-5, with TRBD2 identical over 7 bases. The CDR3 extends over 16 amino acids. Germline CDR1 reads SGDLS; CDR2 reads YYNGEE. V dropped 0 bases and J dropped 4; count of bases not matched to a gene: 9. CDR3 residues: CASSVDGGGSGETQYF. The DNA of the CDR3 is TGTGCCAGCAGCGTAGATGGGGGGGGATCAGGAGAGACCCAGTACTTC.

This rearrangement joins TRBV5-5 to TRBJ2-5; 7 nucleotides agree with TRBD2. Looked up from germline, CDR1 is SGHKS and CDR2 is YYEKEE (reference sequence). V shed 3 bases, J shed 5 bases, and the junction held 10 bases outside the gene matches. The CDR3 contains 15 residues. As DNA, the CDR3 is TGTGCCAGCAGCTCGGGGGGAGTTGGGGATGAGACCCAGTACTTC. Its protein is CASSSGGVGDETQYF.

Here the CDR3 reads CAISDPNRTGGRSPLHF. DNA of the CDR3: TGTGCCATCAGTGACCCCAACCGGACAGGGGGTAGATCACCCCTCCACTTT. This chain connects TRBV10-3 to TRBJ1-6; TRBD1 agrees at 10 bases. V lost 3 bases, J lost 10 bases, and 12 bases stayed unmatched. This CDR3 spans 17 amino acids. Germline V gene lookup returns CDR1 ENHRY and CDR2 SYGVKD.

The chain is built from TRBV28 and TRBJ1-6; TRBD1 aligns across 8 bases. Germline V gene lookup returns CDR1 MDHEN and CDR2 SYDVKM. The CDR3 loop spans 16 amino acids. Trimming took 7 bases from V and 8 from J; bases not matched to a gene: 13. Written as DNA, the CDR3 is TGTGCCAGCACCTCAGGGGCAGGGGGCTTAGATTCACCCCTCCACTTT. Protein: CASTSGAGGLDSPLHF.

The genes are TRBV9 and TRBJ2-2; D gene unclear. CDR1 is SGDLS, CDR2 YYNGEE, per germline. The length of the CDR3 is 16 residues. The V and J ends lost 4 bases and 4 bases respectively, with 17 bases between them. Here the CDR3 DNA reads TGTGCCAGCAGCCCCGCTGCGACAACGAGCACCGGGGAGCTGTTTTTT. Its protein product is CASSPAATTSTGELFF.

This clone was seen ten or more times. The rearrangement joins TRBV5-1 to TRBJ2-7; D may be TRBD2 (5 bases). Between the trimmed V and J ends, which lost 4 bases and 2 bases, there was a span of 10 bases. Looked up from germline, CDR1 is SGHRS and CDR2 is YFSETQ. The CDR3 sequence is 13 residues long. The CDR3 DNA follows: TGCGCCAGCAGCACAGCGACTACCTACGAGCAGTACTTC. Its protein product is CASSTATTYEQYF.

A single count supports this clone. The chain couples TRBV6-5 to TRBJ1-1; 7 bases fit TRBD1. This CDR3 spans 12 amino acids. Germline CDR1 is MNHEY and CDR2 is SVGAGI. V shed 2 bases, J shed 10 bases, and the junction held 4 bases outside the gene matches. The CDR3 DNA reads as TGTGCCAGCAGTTACACCAGGGACAGAGCTTTCTTT. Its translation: CASSYTRDRAFF.

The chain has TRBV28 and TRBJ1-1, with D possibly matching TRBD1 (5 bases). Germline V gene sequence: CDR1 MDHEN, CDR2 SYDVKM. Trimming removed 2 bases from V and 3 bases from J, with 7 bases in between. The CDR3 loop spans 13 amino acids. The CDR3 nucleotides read TGTGCCAGCAGTTTAGGGGGGGACACTGAAGCTTTCTTT. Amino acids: CASSLGGDTEAFF.

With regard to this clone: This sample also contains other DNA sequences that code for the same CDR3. CDR3 loop: CASSSGSGANVLTF. As DNA, the CDR3 is TGCGCCAGCAGCAGCGGCTCTGGGGCCAACGTCCTGACTTTC. The chain recombines TRBV5-1 with TRBJ2-6, with D perhaps TRBD2 (5 bases). CDR3 length equals 14 residues. In germline, CDR1 is SGHRS, CDR2 YFSETQ. Between the trimmed V and J ends, which lost 4 bases and 0 bases, there was a span of 5 bases.

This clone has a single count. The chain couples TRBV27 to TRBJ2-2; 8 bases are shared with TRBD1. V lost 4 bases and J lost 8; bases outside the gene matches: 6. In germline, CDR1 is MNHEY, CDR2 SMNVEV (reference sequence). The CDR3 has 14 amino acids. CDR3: CASSSDRVVGELFF. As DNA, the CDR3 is TGTGCCAGCAGTTCGGACAGGGTTGTAGGGGAGCTGTTTTTT.